This entry lists 10 T cell receptor beta chains sequenced from one sample in a study of human T cells and chemical hapten exposure. Each CDR3 protein gets one entry after TCRdb re-called the RACE reads with MiXCR. The data hold 150,000 to 200,000 distinct CDR3 sequences, with about 14% observed a single time. Time point specified: patch test 1, 2 weeks after DPC sensitization. Treatment described: therapeutic diphenylcyclopropenone sensitization with weekly scalp DPC. This material consisted of whole blood, taken in connection with sensitization to the hapten diphenylcyclopropenone (DPC). Every receptor here comes from a woman in her thirties with alopecia areata. Some clones in this sample may be carry-over from other donors' samples.

This chain links TRBV7-2 with TRBJ1-3; D not certain. Trimming cost V 5 bases and J 0 bases, with 17 bases left between them. The germline V gene has CDR1 SGHTA and CDR2 FQGNSA. The CDR3 is made up of 17 amino acids. CDR3 coding DNA: TGTGCCAGCAGCCCAGCCCCAGGAGCCGGCTCTGGAAACACCATATATTTT. Translated, it gives CASSPAPGAGSGNTIYF. Filled out from reference TRBV7-2 and TRBJ1-3, the complete variable domain reads GAGVSQSPSNKVTEKGKDVELRCDPISGHTALYWYRQSLGQGLEFLIYFQGNSAPDKSGLPSDRFSAERTGGSVSTLTIQRTQQEDSAVYLCASSPAPGAGSGNTIYFGEGSWLTVV.

The V and J genes are TRBV9 and TRBJ1-1; D gene uncertain. The germline CDR1 and CDR2 sequences are SGDLS and YYNGEE. The V gene lost 1 base and the J gene lost 0 bases, with 4 bases spanning the gap. The CDR3 contains 13 residues. In nucleotides, the CDR3 is TGTGCCAGCAGCGTAACAGTGAACACTGAAGCTTTCTTT. Encoded protein: CASSVTVNTEAFF.

This chain connects TRBV5-1 to TRBJ1-5, with D hard to call. Germline V gives CDR1 SGHRS, CDR2 YFSETQ. This CDR3 comprises 15 residues. Trimming stripped 0 bases from V and 0 bases from J, with 7 bases between. The CDR3 reads CASSLDGNSNQPQHF. The CDR3, as DNA: TGCGCCAGCAGCTTGGACGGCAATAGCAATCAGCCCCAGCATTTT. The whole variable domain, remainder taken from reference TRBV5-1 and TRBJ1-5, is KAGVTQTPRYLIKTRGQQVTLSCSPISGHRSVSWYQQTPGQGLQFLFEYFSETQRNKGNFPGRFSGRQFSNSRSEMNVSTLELGDSALYLCASSLDGNSNQPQHFGDGTRLSIL.

Concerning this clonotype itself: Compared with germline, one end of the junction differs, possibly owing to a read error. The rearrangement joins TRBV29-1 to TRBJ2-7; D unclear. Looked up from germline, CDR1 is SQVTM and CDR2 is ANQGSEA. This CDR3 is built from 14 residues. Written as DNA, the CDR3 is TGCAGCGTTGCCTTGGACGTTTCCCCCAACGAGCAGCACTTC. Translating gives CSVALDVSPNEQHF.

The rearrangement links TRBV5-1 to TRBJ2-1; possible D gene TRBD2, 6 bases. CDR1 is SGHRS, CDR2 YFSETQ, per germline. This CDR3 spans 14 amino acids. Between the trimmed V and J ends, which lost 6 bases and 7 bases, there was a span of 17 bases. CDR3 DNA: TGCGCCAGCAATCGCGGGGCGCCTGGGAATGAGCAGTTCTTC. It encodes CASNRGAPGNEQFF.

The sample holds many counts of this clonotype. The V and J genes are TRBV7-3 and TRBJ2-1; D may be TRBD2 (5 bases). Trimming stripped 5 bases from V and 8 bases from J, with 10 bases between. CDR3 length equals 12 residues. Germline CDR1 and CDR2: SGHTA and FQGTGA. The CDR3 protein is CASSLVGDEQFF. The CDR3 DNA follows: TGTGCCAGCAGCCTTGTGGGAGATGAGCAGTTCTTC.

The V gene is TRBV12-3 or TRBV12-4, the J gene TRBJ1-2; 8 bases agree with TRBD1. This CDR3 has 14 amino acids. Trimming at V came to 5 bases and at J to 5 bases, leaving 7 bases not matched to a gene. The CDR3 DNA reads TGTGCCAGCAGTCATCAGGGGGCTCGGTATGGCTACACCTTC. It specifies CASSHQGARYGYTF.

J is TRBJ2-5 and V is TRBV7-9; D is perhaps TRBD1 or TRBD2 (6 bases each). Trimming cost V 3 bases and J 5 bases, with 10 bases left between them. CDR1 is SEHNR, CDR2 FQNEAQ, per germline (reference sequence). The CDR3 covers 13 residues. DNA for the CDR3: TGTGCCAGCAGCTTCGGGGGCGAGGAGACCCAGTACTTC. It encodes CASSFGGEETQYF.

This clonotype appeared a few times. V and J are TRBV10-3 and TRBJ2-5; D is unclear. CDR1 is ENHRY and CDR2 is SYGVKD in the germline V gene. V shed 3 bases and J shed 0 bases, with 8 bases lying between them. This CDR3 is built from 14 residues. CDR3 residues: CAISDNGNQETQYF. CDR3 DNA: TGTGCCATCAGTGATAATGGAAACCAAGAGACCCAGTACTTC.

This chain links TRBV6-5 with TRBJ1-2; 10 bases align to TRBD1. The ends lost 6 bases at V and 8 bases at J; junction bases unmatched: 12. There are 15 residues in the CDR3. From germline, CDR1 is MNHEY and CDR2 SVGAGI. CDR3 sequence reads: CASRNPGQGKDGYTF. The CDR3 DNA is TGTGCCAGCAGAAATCCGGGACAGGGGAAGGACGGCTACACCTTC.